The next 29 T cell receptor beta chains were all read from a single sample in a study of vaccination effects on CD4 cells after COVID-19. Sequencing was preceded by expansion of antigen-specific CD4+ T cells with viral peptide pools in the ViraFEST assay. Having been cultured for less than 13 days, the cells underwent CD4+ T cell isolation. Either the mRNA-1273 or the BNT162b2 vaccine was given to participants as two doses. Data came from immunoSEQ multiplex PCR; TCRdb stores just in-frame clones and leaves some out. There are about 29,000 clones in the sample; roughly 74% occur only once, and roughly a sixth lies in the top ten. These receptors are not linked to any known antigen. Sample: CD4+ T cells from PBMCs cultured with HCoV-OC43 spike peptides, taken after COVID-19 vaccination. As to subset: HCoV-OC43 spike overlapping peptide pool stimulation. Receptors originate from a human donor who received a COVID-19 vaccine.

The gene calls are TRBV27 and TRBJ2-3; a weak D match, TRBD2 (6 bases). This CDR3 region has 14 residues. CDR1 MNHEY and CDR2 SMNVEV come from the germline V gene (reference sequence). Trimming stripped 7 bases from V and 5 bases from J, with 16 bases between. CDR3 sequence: CASTRGHPIDTQYF. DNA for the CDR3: TGTGCCAGCACGCGGGGCCACCCCATAGATACGCAGTATTTT.

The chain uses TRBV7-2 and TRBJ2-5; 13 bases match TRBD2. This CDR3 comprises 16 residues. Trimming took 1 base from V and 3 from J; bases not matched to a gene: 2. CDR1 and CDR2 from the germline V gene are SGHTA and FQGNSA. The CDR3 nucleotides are TGTGCCAGCAGCTTAGTTGGACTAGCGGGGGAAGAGACCCAGTACTTC. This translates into CASSLVGLAGEETQYF.

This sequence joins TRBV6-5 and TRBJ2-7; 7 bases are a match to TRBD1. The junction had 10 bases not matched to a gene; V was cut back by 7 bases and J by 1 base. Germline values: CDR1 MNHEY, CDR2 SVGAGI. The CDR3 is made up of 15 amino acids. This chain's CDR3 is CASKNSKQGSYEQYF. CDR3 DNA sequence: TGTGCCAGCAAAAACTCTAAACAGGGGTCCTACGAGCAGTACTTC.

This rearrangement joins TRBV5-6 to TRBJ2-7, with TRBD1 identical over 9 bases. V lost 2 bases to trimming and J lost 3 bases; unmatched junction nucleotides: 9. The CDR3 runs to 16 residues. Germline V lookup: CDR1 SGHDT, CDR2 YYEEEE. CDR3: CASSFKSGTGNYEQYF. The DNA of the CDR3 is TGTGCCAGCAGCTTCAAATCGGGGACAGGGAACTACGAGCAGTACTTC.

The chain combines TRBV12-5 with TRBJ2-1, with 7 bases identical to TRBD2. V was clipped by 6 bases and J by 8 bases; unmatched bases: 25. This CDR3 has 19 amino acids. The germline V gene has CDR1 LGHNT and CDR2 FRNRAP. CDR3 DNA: TGTGCTAGTGGCTATTTCGAAACCTGGGAGGGGCCTGGTGAGGATGAGCAGTTCTTC. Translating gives CASGYFETWEGPGEDEQFF.

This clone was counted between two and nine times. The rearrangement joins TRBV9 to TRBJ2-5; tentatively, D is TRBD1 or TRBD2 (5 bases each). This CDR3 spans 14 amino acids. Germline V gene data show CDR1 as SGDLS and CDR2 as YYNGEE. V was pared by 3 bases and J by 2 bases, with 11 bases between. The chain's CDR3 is CASSAGTIQETQYF. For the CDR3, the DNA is TGTGCCAGCAGCGCCGGGACCATTCAAGAGACCCAGTACTTC.

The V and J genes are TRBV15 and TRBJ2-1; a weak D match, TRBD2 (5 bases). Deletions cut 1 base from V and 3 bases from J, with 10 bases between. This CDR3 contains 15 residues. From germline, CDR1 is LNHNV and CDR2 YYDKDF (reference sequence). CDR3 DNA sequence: TGTGCCACCAGCAGAGTCGTCGCGGGCTACAATGAGCAGTTCTTC. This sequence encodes CATSRVVAGYNEQFF.

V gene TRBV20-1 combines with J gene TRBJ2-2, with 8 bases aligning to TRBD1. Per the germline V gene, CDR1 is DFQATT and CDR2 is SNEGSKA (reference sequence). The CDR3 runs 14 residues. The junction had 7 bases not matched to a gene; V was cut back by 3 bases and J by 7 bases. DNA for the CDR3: TGCAGTGCTAGTCAGGGGGCGACTCGCGGGGAGCTGTTTTTT. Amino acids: CSASQGATRGELFF.

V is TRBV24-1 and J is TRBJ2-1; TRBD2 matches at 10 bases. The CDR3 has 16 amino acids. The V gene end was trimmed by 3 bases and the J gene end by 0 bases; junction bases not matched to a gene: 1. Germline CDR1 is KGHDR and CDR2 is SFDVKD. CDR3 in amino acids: CATSDASGSSYNEQFF. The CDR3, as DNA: TGTGCCACCAGTGATGCTAGCGGGAGCTCCTACAATGAGCAGTTCTTC.

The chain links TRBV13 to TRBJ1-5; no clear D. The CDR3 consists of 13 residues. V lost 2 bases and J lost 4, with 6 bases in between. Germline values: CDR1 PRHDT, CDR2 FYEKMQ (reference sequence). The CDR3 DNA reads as TGTGCCAGCAGCTTATCCAGGAATCAGCCCCAGCATTTT. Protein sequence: CASSLSRNQPQHF.

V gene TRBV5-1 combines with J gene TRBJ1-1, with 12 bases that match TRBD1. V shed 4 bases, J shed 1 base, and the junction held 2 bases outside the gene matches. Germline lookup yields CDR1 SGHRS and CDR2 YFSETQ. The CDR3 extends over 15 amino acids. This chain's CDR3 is CASSGTGGENTEAFF. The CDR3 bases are TGCGCCAGCAGCGGGACAGGGGGCGAGAACACTGAAGCTTTCTTT.

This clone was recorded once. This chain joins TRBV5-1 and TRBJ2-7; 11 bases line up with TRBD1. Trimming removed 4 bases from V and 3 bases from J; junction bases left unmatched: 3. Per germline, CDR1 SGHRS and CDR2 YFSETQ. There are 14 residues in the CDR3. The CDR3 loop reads CASSKGQGVYEQYF. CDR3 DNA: TGCGCCAGCAGCAAGGGACAGGGGGTCTACGAGCAGTACTTC.

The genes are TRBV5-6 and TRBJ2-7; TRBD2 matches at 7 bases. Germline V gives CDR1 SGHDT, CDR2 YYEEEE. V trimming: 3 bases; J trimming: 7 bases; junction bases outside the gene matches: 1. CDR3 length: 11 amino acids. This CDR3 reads CASSWGGEQYF. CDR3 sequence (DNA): TGTGCCAGCAGCTGGGGAGGGGAGCAGTACTTC. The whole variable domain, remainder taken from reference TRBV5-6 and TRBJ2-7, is DAGVTQSPTHLIKTRGQQVTLRCSPKSGHDTVSWYQQALGQGPQFIFQYYEEEERQRGNFPDRFSGHQFPNYSSELNVNALLLGDSALYLCASSWGGEQYFGPGTRLTVT.

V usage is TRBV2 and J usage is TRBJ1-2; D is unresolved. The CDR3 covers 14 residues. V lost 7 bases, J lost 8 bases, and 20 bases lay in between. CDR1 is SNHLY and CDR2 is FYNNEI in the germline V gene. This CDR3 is CASNEDFRPEGYTF. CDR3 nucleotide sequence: TGTGCCAGCAACGAAGACTTTAGACCGGAGGGCTACACCTTC.

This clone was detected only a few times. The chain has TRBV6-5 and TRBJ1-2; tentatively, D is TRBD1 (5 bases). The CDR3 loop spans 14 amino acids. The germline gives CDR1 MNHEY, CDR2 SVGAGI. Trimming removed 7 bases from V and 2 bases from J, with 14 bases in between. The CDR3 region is CASKRGEGNYGYTF. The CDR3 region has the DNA TGTGCCAGCAAACGAGGGGAGGGGAACTATGGCTACACCTTC.

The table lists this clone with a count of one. The CDR3 sequence is CASSYQNTEAFF. Here the CDR3 DNA reads TGTGCCAGCAGCTATCAGAACACTGAAGCTTTCTTT. The rearrangement joins TRBV6-5 to TRBJ1-1; D is unresolved. Germline-derived CDR1 and CDR2 are MNHEY and SVGAGI. Between the trimmed V and J ends, which lost 6 bases and 1 base, there was a span of 6 bases. The CDR3 spans 12 residues.

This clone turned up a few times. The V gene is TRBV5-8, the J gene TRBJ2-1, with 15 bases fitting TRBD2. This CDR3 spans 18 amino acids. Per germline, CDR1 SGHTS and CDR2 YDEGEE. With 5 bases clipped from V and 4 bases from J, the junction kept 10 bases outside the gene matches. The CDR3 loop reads CASSYTGTSGGIYNEQFF. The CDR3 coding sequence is TGTGCCAGCAGTTATACCGGGACTAGCGGGGGGATATACAATGAGCAGTTCTTC.

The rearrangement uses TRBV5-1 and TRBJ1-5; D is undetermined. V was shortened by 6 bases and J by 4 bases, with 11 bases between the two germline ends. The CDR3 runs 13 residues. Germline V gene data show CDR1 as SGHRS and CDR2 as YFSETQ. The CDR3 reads CASTPDGNQPQHF. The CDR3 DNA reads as TGCGCCAGCACCCCGGACGGAAATCAGCCCCAGCATTTT.

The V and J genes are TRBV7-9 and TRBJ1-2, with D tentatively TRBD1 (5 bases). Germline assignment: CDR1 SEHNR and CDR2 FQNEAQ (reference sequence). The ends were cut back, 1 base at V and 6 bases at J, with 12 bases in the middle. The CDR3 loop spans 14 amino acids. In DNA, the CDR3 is TGTGCCAGCAGCTTAGGGTCCGAGGGACATGGCTACACCTTC. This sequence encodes CASSLGSEGHGYTF.

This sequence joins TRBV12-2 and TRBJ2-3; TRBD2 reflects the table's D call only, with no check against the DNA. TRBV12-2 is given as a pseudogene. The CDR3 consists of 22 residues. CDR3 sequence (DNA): TGTGCAAGTCGCTTAGGCCCTGTTGCTACTAGCGGGGGGCTCCGATACACAGATACGCAGTATTTT. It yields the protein CASRLGPVATSGGLRYTDTQYF.

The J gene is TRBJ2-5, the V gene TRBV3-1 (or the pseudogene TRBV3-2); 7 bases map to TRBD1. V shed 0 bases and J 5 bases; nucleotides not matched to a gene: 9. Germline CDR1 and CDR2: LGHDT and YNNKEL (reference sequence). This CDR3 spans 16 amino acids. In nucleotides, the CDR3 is TGTGCCAGCAGCCAAGAGGGGACAGATTTTACGGAGACCCAGTACTTC. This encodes CASSQEGTDFTETQYF.

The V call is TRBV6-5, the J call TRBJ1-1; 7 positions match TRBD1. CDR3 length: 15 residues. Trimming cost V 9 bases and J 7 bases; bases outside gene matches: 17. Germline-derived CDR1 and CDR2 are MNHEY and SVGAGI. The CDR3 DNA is TGTGCCAGTAACCGGGACAGTAATAGCCCCTATGAAGCTTTCTTT. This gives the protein CASNRDSNSPYEAFF.

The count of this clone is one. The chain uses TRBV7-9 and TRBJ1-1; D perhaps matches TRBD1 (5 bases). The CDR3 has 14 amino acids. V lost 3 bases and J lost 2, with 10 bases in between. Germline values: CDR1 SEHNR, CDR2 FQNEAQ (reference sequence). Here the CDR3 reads CASSFTGANTEAFF. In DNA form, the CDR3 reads TGTGCCAGCAGCTTCACTGGGGCCAACACTGAAGCTTTCTTT.

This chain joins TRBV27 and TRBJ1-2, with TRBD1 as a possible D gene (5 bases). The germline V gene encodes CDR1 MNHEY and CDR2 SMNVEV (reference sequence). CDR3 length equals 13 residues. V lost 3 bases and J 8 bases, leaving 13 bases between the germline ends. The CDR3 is CASSFRGALGYTF. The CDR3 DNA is TGTGCCAGCAGTTTTCGAGGGGCGTTAGGCTACACCTTC.

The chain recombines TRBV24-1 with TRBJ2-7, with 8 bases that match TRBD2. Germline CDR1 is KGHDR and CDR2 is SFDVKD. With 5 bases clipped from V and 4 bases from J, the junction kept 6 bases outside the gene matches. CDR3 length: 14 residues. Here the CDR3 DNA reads TGTGCCACCAGTGCCGCGGGGGGCACGTACGAGCAGTACTTC. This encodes CATSAAGGTYEQYF.

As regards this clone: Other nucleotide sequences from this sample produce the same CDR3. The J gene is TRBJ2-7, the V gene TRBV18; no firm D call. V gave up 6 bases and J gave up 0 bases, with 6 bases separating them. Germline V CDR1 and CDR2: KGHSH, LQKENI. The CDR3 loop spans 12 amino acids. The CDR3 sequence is CASSPSSYEQYF. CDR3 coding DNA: TGTGCCAGCTCCCCAAGCTCCTACGAGCAGTACTTC.

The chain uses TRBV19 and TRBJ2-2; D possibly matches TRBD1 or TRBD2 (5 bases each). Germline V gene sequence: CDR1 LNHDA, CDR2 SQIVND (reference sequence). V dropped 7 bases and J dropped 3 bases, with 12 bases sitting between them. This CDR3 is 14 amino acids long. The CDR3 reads CASTRGVDTGELFF. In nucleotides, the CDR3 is TGTGCCAGTACGCGAGGGGTTGACACCGGGGAGCTGTTTTTT.

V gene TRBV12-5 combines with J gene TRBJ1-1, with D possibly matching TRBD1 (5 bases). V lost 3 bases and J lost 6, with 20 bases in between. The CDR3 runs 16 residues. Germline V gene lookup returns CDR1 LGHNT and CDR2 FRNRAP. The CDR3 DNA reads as TGTGCTAGTGGTTTTTCCCCAGGGTGGGGTTTGGCTGAAGCTTTCTTT. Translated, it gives CASGFSPGWGLAEAFF.

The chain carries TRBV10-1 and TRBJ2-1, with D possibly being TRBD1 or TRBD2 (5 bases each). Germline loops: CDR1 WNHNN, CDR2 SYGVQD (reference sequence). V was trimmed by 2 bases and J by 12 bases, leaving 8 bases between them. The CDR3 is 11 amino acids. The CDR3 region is CASSEGGGQFF. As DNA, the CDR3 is TGCGCCAGCAGTGAGGGGGGTGGGCAGTTCTTC.